This T cell receptor (beta chain) was captured in a study of cytotoxic CD8 clonotypes in ibrutinib-treated CLL. Study in general: Samples showed on average about 260,000 productive templates and tens of thousands of productive rearrangements.

General study results and limits: Clonality, elevated at ibrutinib response, dropped back toward baseline at progression.

With sequencing, the targeted depth ranged from 1 in 200,000 to 1 in 1 million T cells. TCRdb keeps only in-frame clones here, not all; method: immunoSEQ multiplex PCR. This table has about 140,000 clones, around 80% appearing once. This clone was counted between two and nine times. Its antigen is unidentified. The V gene lost 3 bases and the J gene lost 0 bases, with 8 bases spanning the gap. This CDR3 has 13 amino acids. The germline gives CDR1 GTSNPN, CDR2 SVGIG (reference sequence). This chain connects TRBV30 to TRBJ1-1, with no clear D. The specimen comprised PBMCs, sampled after 36 months of ibrutinib treatment. This TCR came from a human donor with chronic lymphocytic leukemia. Here the CDR3 DNA reads TGTGCCTGGAGCTCTGGGCTGAACACTGAAGCTTTCTTT. Translated, it gives CAWSSGLNTEAFF.